This TCR beta chain is from a study of blood T cell repertoires in COVID-19 (dated by TCRdb to about 2020). About the study as a whole: The collaborator samples originated in the United States, Italy and Spain and spanned the acute and convalescent phases of COVID-19. The prospective study material was composed of cDNA or gDNA derived from T cells, B-cell-depleted T cells, or PBMCs. Subjects who had been exposed to COVID-19, were actively infected with it, or had recovered from it provided the deeply sampled blood TCRbeta repertoires that made up the dataset. The repertoires were made available in a free public database intended to serve as a resource for research on the immune response to SARS-CoV-2. Samples came from the ongoing ImmuneRACE study (first 160 participants) plus 1,254 subjects from 6 global collaborators. A de-identified subject ID, COVID-19 status, age in years and sex were almost always included in the sample metadata. Where available, HLA class I and class II types were taken from metadata supplied by the sample provider and were not determined by assay-based typing. The full study reports these points: How much clinical and demographic metadata was included differed by source and by participant, and the metadata was provided uncurated.

There are 15 amino acids in the CDR3, from cysteine to phenylalanine inclusive. Here the CDR3 DNA is all that survives: 45 bases in frame from base 1. The germline V gene (reference sequence) yields SEHNR for CDR1 and FQNEAQ for CDR2. The trim is 5 bases for V and 0 bases for J, with a gap of 11 bases between the germline ends. The collaborating institutions used their own protocols to collect whole blood in K2EDTA tubes. For TCRbeta analysis, collaborators shipped samples as frozen whole blood, isolated PBMCs, or DNA extracted from either of those sample types. As concerns this clone: Its antigen has not been determined. No quality values exist for individual bases; no much larger clone is one base distant.

The immunoSEQ Assay, a bias-controlled multiplex PCR, was used to amplify TCRbeta CDR3 regions from genomic DNA. The original methods were these. Within the assay, amplification of reference gene primers was used to estimate how many nucleated cells each sample contained. Sequence reads were collapsed and filtered to measure the absolute abundance of every unique TCRbeta CDR3 rearrangement. For each sample, productive Simpson clonality was calculated as the square root of Simpson's diversity index over productive rearrangements. What TCRdb holds here is the immuneACCESS table cut down to in-frame rearrangements. Part of the clones is not present; checked against another copy, under half of the missing clones reflect an unresolved V gene, and the others are unexplained. The V and J calls and clone size come from that table; D and trimming were worked out from the DNA. Across this sample there are approximately 72,000 clones, with approximately 89% seen only once. The ten largest clones add up to approximately 1.5% of the sample.

This receptor was taken from a man in his sixties with acute or convalescent COVID-19. This receptor chain uses TRBV7-9 and TRBJ1-3; the D gene identity is not certain. The sample consisted of peripheral blood. Here the CDR3 is given as CASSPSGSSGNTIYF. The nucleotide sequence is TGTGCCAGCAGCCCCTCGGGGAGCTCTGGAAACACCATATATTTT.